These 8 T cell receptor beta chains share one sample of origin, sequenced in a study of beta chain features in type 1 diabetes. Sequenced material consisted of expressed TCRB transcripts (all of the isolated RNA was reverse transcribed). The method was immunoSEQ multiplex PCR; TCRdb's version includes in-frame clones alone and lacks a portion of them. Here the sample spans some 180,000 clones, around 13% being singletons. The sample taken for sequencing was central memory CD4+ T cells from blood. The receptors were sampled from a woman under 30 in good health.

CDR3 sequence (DNA): TGTGCCAGCAGCTTCGGCGCTAGCGGTTCCTACGAGCAGTACTTC. Amino acid sequence: CASSFGASGSYEQYF. The chain has TRBV11-1 and TRBJ2-7; 7 nucleotides match TRBD2. There are 15 residues in the CDR3. V lost 3 bases, J lost 1 base, and 6 bases stayed unmatched. Germline V gene sequence: CDR1 SGHAT, CDR2 FQDESV (reference sequence).

This clone was counted between two and nine times. CDR3 residues: CASSLSVGQGEKLFF. The CDR3 coding sequence is TGTGCCAGCAGCTTAAGCGTAGGACAGGGTGAAAAACTGTTTTTT. The chain joins TRBV7-6 to TRBJ1-4; 8 bases are a match to TRBD1. The CDR3 is 15 amino acids. The V gene end was trimmed by 2 bases and the J gene end by 7 bases; junction bases not matched to a gene: 6. Germline loops: CDR1 SGHVS, CDR2 FNYEAQ.

By its share, this clone is medium-sized. The J gene is TRBJ2-1, the V gene TRBV2, with D tentatively TRBD1 (6 bases). Deletions cut 3 bases from V and 3 bases from J, with 12 bases between. The CDR3 has 15 amino acids. Looked up from germline, CDR1 is SNHLY and CDR2 is FYNNEI. The CDR3 sequence: CASSDSPGVYNEQFF. CDR3 DNA sequence: TGTGCCAGCAGTGACTCCCCAGGGGTCTACAATGAGCAGTTCTTC.

V and J are TRBV5-1 and TRBJ2-2, with TRBD2 identical over 8 bases. The CDR3 covers 15 residues. Germline CDR1 SGHRS, CDR2 YFSETQ. The V segment lost 1 base and the J segment 5 bases; nucleotides outside the gene matches: 4. The CDR3 loop is CASSLSGRATGELFF. The CDR3, as DNA: TGCGCCAGCAGCTTGAGCGGGAGAGCTACCGGGGAGCTGTTTTTT.

In this sample, this clone turned up a few times. The chain employs TRBV7-2 and TRBJ2-2, with unresolved D. Looked up from germline, CDR1 is SGHTA and CDR2 is FQGNSA. With 2 bases removed from V and 4 bases from J, the gap between germline ends came to 8 bases. This CDR3 is 14 amino acids long. CDR3 region: CASSLFTTTGELFF. CDR3 DNA: TGTGCCAGCAGCTTATTTACTACCACCGGGGAGCTGTTTTTT.

This clone was counted only a few times. The gene calls are TRBV21-1 and TRBJ1-5; the table's D call of TRBD1 was not tested on the DNA. TRBV21-1 is a documented pseudogene. The CDR3 loop spans 16 amino acids. CDR3 bases: TGTGCCAGCAGCAAATCCCTGCGCAGGGGTTGGCAGCCCCAGCATTTT. This encodes CASSKSLRRGWQPQHF.

The sample holds many counts of this clone. CDR3 in amino acids: CASSSSFGANVLTF. In nucleotides, the CDR3 is TGCGCCAGCAGCTCGTCCTTTGGGGCCAACGTCCTGACTTTC. This chain links TRBV5-1 with TRBJ2-6, with D unresolved. The CDR3 is 14 residues long. The germline V and J ends were trimmed by 3 bases and 3 bases, with 7 bases remaining between them. Per germline, CDR1 SGHRS and CDR2 YFSETQ.

The rearrangement joins TRBV15 to TRBJ2-3, with D possibly TRBD2 on 5 matching bases. The CDR3 length is 16 residues. The V end lost 1 base, the J end lost 2 bases, and 13 bases lay between the germline ends. Germline loops: CDR1 LNHNV, CDR2 YYDKDF (reference sequence). CDR3 nucleotides: TGTGCCACCAGCAGAGGAACTAGATATTCCACAGATACGCAGTATTTT. Protein sequence: CATSRGTRYSTDTQYF.